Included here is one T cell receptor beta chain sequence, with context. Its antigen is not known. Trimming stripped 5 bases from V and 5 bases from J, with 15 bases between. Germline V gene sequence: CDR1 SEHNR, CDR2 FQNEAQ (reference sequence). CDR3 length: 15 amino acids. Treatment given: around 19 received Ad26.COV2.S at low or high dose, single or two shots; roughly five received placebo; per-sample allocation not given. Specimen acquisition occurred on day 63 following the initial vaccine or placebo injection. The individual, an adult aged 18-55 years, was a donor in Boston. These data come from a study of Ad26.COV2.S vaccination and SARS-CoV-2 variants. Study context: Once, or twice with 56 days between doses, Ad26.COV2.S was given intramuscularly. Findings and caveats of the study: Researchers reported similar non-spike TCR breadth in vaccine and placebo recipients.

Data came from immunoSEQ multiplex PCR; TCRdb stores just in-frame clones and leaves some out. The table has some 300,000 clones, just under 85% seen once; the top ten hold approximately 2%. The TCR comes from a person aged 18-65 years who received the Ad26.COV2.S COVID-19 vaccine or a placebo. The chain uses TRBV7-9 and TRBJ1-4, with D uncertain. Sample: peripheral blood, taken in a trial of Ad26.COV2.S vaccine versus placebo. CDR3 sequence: CASSRGSYWNEKLFF. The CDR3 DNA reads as TGTGCCAGCAGCCGAGGGTCCTATTGGAATGAAAAACTGTTTTTT.